This T cell receptor beta chain was recovered during a study of regulatory T cells in long-lasting Graves disease listed by TCRdb under 2021. Looking at the study overall: Newly diagnosed Graves' disease patients had taken antithyroid drugs for less than 3 months. A total of around 35 samples were covered by TCR sequencing, comprising roughly 13 persistent and around 20 newly diagnosed Graves' disease patients. Persistent Graves' disease patients were compared with newly diagnosed Graves' disease patients by peripheral blood TCR sequencing and RNA sequencing. The study was conducted in China and was registered as a clinical trial.

Compared with germline, V lacks 10 bases and J lacks 3 bases; bases without a gene match: 7. There are 14 amino acids in the CDR3, from cysteine to phenylalanine inclusive. Just the 42-base CDR3 DNA is kept, in frame starting at base 1. The germline V gene (reference sequence) specifies LNHDA as CDR1 and SQIVND as CDR2. Read against the paper, the sample's time point label means: newly diagnosed GD, antithyroid drugs for less than 3 months. For both TCR sequencing and RNA sequencing, RNA was extracted from PBMCs in TRIzol. The diagnosis of Graves' disease followed American Thyroid Association guidelines. The patients came from an endocrinology department in Xi'an, China. Each patient gave about 8.1 milliliters of peripheral blood, collected in an EDTA anticoagulant tube. Ficoll Paque Plus density gradient separation was used to isolate PBMCs, and no additional T cell sorting was done. RNA quality was checked with an Agilent 2100 Bioanalyzer and agarose gel, and concentration with a NanoDrop 2000.

Libraries were built with multiplex PCR. The sequencing machine was an Illumina HiSeq 4000. iRepertoire HTBI primers and Arm-PCR amplification of CDR3 regions were used to construct TCR beta libraries. Before sequencing, the PCR products went through gel purification. The published analysis was carried out like this. A total of fewer than 80 TRBV and some 15 TRBJ segments were identified across samples and were used for gene usage analysis of CDR3 amino acid clonotypes. COPE and FqMerger were used to merge the filtered high-quality paired reads into contigs. Contigs were aligned with BLAST to IMGT TRBV, TRBD and TRBJ reference genes, and CDR3 was defined per IMGT. Highly expanded clones were defined as clonotypes with a frequency above 0.1%. Shannon entropy was used to measure repertoire diversity, and the Gini coefficient was used to measure V-J evenness. Public clonotypes were defined as clonotypes shared by more than one individual. TCRdb reprocessing: public reads trimmed at Q25 with fastp, clones called with MiXCR, in-frame beta chains kept. Records with the same CDR3 protein are collapsed into one entry carrying the most frequent genes and DNA. The authors' filters were not applied to this entry. This sample has hundreds of thousands of distinct CDR3 sequences in its table, and about a sixth of those were observed once. The ten largest clones take up about 11% of the sample.

This clonotype was observed a handful of times. Its antigen is unknown. Base-call qualities are not available, and no considerably larger clone is one nucleotide away. Overall results and qualifications from the work: TRBV28, TRBJ1-2 and TRBJ2-5 were preferentially used in persistent disease, while TRBV20-1 and TRBJ2-1 were favored in newly diagnosed disease. Sequencing and analysis were limited to the TCR beta chain. A larger number of public clonotypes was shared among persistent patients (about 2,700) than among newly diagnosed patients (around 970). Compared with newly diagnosed patients, persistent Graves' disease patients had lower TCR Shannon entropy and fewer highly expanded clones, which suggests clonal expansion. The authors acknowledged the small sample size as a limitation that may reduce accuracy. The study examined only peripheral blood because the primary lesion, thyroid tissue, could not be accessed.

This same sample was also taken into another study, of T cells in Graves' hyperthyroidism and ophthalmopathy. As that second paper reports: Graves' hyperthyroidism was defined as stable when no progression to ophthalmopathy occurred over 18 months of follow-up. Hyperthyroidism patients were aged 18 to 65 years and newly diagnosed, with disease duration of less than 2 months. The study excluded patients with uncontrolled infections, other autoimmune diseases, pregnancy or lactation. Diagnoses relied on clinical symptoms, serum thyroxine and TRAb, thyroid ultrasound and orbital computed tomography. The first round of RT-PCR for the TCR CDR3 was performed with the HTBI primer set and the Qiagen OneStep RT-PCR kit. Most expanded thyroid clonotypes (frequency above 0.001) were also detected in blood, suggesting blood repertoires may reflect thyroid immune responses. A model built on a 13 V-J signature distinguished ophthalmopathy from stable hyperthyroidism, reaching 85% to 90% sensitivity and around 82% specificity in cross-validation and 80%/75% in testing. In validation, progression to ophthalmopathy was predicted by the model with almost 71% sensitivity and just over 72% specificity, a median of around 5.9 months before onset. To identify distinguishing TCR V-J signatures, a discovery cohort of 90 to 100 patients was used, comprising fewer than 45 with Graves' ophthalmopathy and 57 with stable Graves' hyperthyroidism. Prospective prediction of ophthalmopathy was tested in an independent validation cohort of 18 to 20 hyperthyroidism patients and 17 patients who later progressed to ophthalmopathy. The 100 or so discovery patients were randomly divided into training and test sets at a 7:3 ratio. The study also compared thyroid tissue and blood T-cell repertoires from about six Graves' hyperthyroidism patients. Following sampling, methimazole starting at 30 mg daily was given to hyperthyroidism patients, and high-dose intravenous methylprednisolone was given to ophthalmopathy patients. Libraries were constructed in a second round of multiplex PCR, after which size selection and purification were performed. Paired-end sequencing of the libraries was performed with 100 bp reads on an Illumina HiSeq2000. SOAPnuke was used to process the raw data, removing reads that contained adapters or uncalled bases, had a mean Phred below 15, or lacked an exact match to the constant primer or identifier. COPE v1.2.5 was used to merge high-quality paired reads, and clonotypes were defined as unique nucleotide sequences. MiTCR v1.1 was used to align clonotypes to the IMGT TRBV, TRBD and TRBJ reference segments. Only V-J combinations with frequency above 0.0001, covering 99% to 99.2% of repertoires, were analysed. The TCS score was defined as the ratio of F50 (clonal expansion) to E x V (chaos), calculated using BLOSUM62-based TCRdist between CDR3 peptides within each V-J. Welch's t-statistics and random forest reduced 514 V-J features to under 15, which were used in a naive Bayes classifier (R e1071). Sample size was not statistically predetermined, and blinding of investigators to group allocation was not performed. TCR Vbeta CDR3 sequencing of 140 or so peripheral blood samples (over 40 ophthalmopathy, around 80 hyperthyroidism and around 17 progressor patients) is reported in the paper.

The sequence is built from TRBV19 and TRBJ2-5, with 11 bases in between that match TRBD2. The TCR comes from a woman aged 25 to 39 with Graves disease. Donor details come from another sample of the same person, matched by shared clones. The sample consisted of peripheral blood mononuclear cells (PBMCs), taken at new diagnosis, from a patient treated with antithyroid drugs. The nucleotide sequence reads TGTGCCACCTCGCCACTAGCGGGAGAAGAGACCCAGTACTTC. Its coded protein is CATSPLAGEETQYF.